A selection of T cell receptor beta chains follows, all from one sample in a study of blood T cell repertoires in COVID-19. Libraries were prepared by immunoSEQ multiplex PCR; TCRdb keeps only in-frame clonotypes and omits some of them. The table lists fewer than 150,000 clones, 70% to 85% of them singletons, with approximately 6.5% in the top ten. The sample was peripheral blood. The receptors were gathered from a human donor in a cohort sampled during active COVID-19. CDR3s include the opening cysteine and the closing phenylalanine or tryptophan. D genes are given only for firm matches. Rows give clone size only sometimes, using once, few, many, or a class for an expanded clone.

cdr3_nt: TGCAGCGTTCCCGATGGACAGGGTTATAACACCGGGGAGCTGTTTTTT
cdr3_aa: CSVPDGQGYNTGELFF
cdr3_length: 16
clone_size: .
j_call: TRBJ2-2
d_call: TRBD1
v_call: TRBV29-1

cdr3_nt: TGTGCCAGCAGCTTGGCAGGGGAGACCGGGGAGCTGTTTTTT
cdr3_aa: CASSLAGETGELFF
cdr3_length: 14
clone_size: few
j_call: TRBJ2-2
d_call: .
v_call: TRBV5-4

cdr3_nt: TGTGCCAGCAGCCTGGGGGACAGGGGGGACTACGAGCAGTACTTC
cdr3_aa: CASSLGDRGDYEQYF
cdr3_length: 15
clone_size: .
j_call: TRBJ2-7
d_call: TRBD1
v_call: TRBV5-6

cdr3_nt: TGTGCCATCAGTGGGGGGCGAGTCACAGATACGCAGTATTTT
cdr3_aa: CAISGGRVTDTQYF
cdr3_length: 14
clone_size: .
j_call: TRBJ2-3
d_call: .
v_call: TRBV10-3

cdr3_nt: TGTGCCAGCAGCTTAGGAGGGGGCGGAGAGACCCAGTACTTC
cdr3_aa: CASSLGGGGETQYF
cdr3_length: 14
clone_size: .
j_call: TRBJ2-5
d_call: TRBD1
v_call: TRBV11-3

cdr3_nt: TGTGCCAGTACTCGCCCAGGGTTATCTATAAATGAGCAGTTCTTC
cdr3_aa: CASTRPGLSINEQFF
cdr3_length: 15
clone_size: .
j_call: TRBJ2-1
d_call: .
v_call: TRBV19

cdr3_nt: TGTGCCAGCAGAGTCCCGGGGGGGTCACGGGAGACCCAGTACTTC
cdr3_aa: CASRVPGGSRETQYF
cdr3_length: 15
clone_size: .
j_call: TRBJ2-5
d_call: TRBD2
v_call: TRBV7-2

cdr3_nt: TGTGCCAGCAGACCCGGACAGGGGGCTGGACTACAGCATTTT
cdr3_aa: CASRPGQGAGLQHF
cdr3_length: 14
clone_size: .
j_call: TRBJ1-5
d_call: TRBD1
v_call: TRBV6-6

cdr3_nt: TGTGCCAGCACTCACGCGGAGGGAGGAACCTACGAGCAGTACTTC
cdr3_aa: CASTHAEGGTYEQYF
cdr3_length: 15
clone_size: .
j_call: TRBJ2-7
d_call: .
v_call: TRBV6-5

cdr3_nt: TGTGCCAGCAGCCAAGAGTTCGGACTAGCCTATGAGCAGTTCTTC
cdr3_aa: CASSQEFGLAYEQFF
cdr3_length: 15
clone_size: .
j_call: TRBJ2-1
d_call: TRBD2
v_call: TRBV4-2

cdr3_nt: TGTGCCAGCAGCCCACAGGGGGGCACTGAAGCTTTCTTT
cdr3_aa: CASSPQGGTEAFF
cdr3_length: 13
clone_size: few
j_call: TRBJ1-1
d_call: TRBD1
v_call: TRBV7-3

cdr3_nt: TGTGCCAGCAGCTTACAGGGCTTATCCACTGAAGCTTTCTTT
cdr3_aa: CASSLQGLSTEAFF
cdr3_length: 14
clone_size: .
j_call: TRBJ1-1
d_call: .
v_call: TRBV5-4

cdr3_nt: TGTGCCAGCTGGGACAGGGGGTTGTACGAGCAGTACTTC
cdr3_aa: CASWDRGLYEQYF
cdr3_length: 13
clone_size: .
j_call: TRBJ2-7
d_call: TRBD1
v_call: TRBV6-5

cdr3_nt: TGTGCCATTACAGGGGGACCTCCTGGGGCCAACGTCCTGACTTTC
cdr3_aa: CAITGGPPGANVLTF
cdr3_length: 15
clone_size: once
j_call: TRBJ2-6
d_call: TRBD1
v_call: TRBV7-2

cdr3_nt: TGCAGCGTCCAGAGGGATCCGGGCACCGGGGAGCTGTTTTTT
cdr3_aa: CSVQRDPGTGELFF
cdr3_length: 14
clone_size: .
j_call: TRBJ2-2
d_call: .
v_call: TRBV29-1

cdr3_nt: TGCGCCAGCAGTGTACAGAACACTGAAGCTTTCTTT
cdr3_aa: CASSVQNTEAFF
cdr3_length: 12
clone_size: few
j_call: TRBJ1-1
d_call: .
v_call: TRBV10-2

cdr3_nt: TGTGCCAGCAGCTTGGATTTGCAGGGTGCACCCCTCCACTTT
cdr3_aa: CASSLDLQGAPLHF
cdr3_length: 14
clone_size: many
j_call: TRBJ1-6
d_call: .
v_call: TRBV5-4

cdr3_nt: TGTGCCAGCAGCAGCCTAGCGGGTCCTAGCACAGATACGCAGTATTTT
cdr3_aa: CASSSLAGPSTDTQYF
cdr3_length: 16
clone_size: .
j_call: TRBJ2-3
d_call: TRBD2
v_call: TRBV11-2

cdr3_nt: TGTGCCAGCAGTCAACGGGGTTATAGCACAGATACGCAGTATTTT
cdr3_aa: CASSQRGYSTDTQYF
cdr3_length: 15
clone_size: .
j_call: TRBJ2-3
d_call: .
v_call: TRBV6-4

cdr3_nt: TGTGCCTATAGAAGAGGGGAGCAGTACTTC
cdr3_aa: CAYRRGEQYF
cdr3_length: 10
clone_size: once
j_call: TRBJ2-7
d_call: .
v_call: TRBV2

cdr3_nt: TGTGCCAGCAGCGTAGGCGGAATCCTAGCCAAAAACATTCAGTACTTC
cdr3_aa: CASSVGGILAKNIQYF
cdr3_length: 16
clone_size: .
j_call: TRBJ2-4
d_call: .
v_call: TRBV9

cdr3_nt: TGTGCCAGCAGCGTAGAGGAGGGAAAGCCTCTCTTCTTC
cdr3_aa: CASSVEEGKPLFF
cdr3_length: 13
clone_size: .
j_call: TRBJ1-2
d_call: .
v_call: TRBV9

cdr3_nt: TGTGCCAGCAGCGGAAGACTAGCGGGGGGCGAGAGCTCCTACAATGAGCAGTTCTTC
cdr3_aa: CASSGRLAGGESSYNEQFF
cdr3_length: 19
clone_size: .
j_call: TRBJ2-1
d_call: TRBD2
v_call: TRBV9

cdr3_nt: TGTGCCAGCAGCTTCGGACAGGGGGTGCATGAGCAGTTCTTC
cdr3_aa: CASSFGQGVHEQFF
cdr3_length: 14
clone_size: .
j_call: TRBJ2-1
d_call: TRBD1
v_call: TRBV7-2

cdr3_nt: TGCGCCAGCAGCCAAACACAGGGGGCACGTGAAAAACTGTTTTTT
cdr3_aa: CASSQTQGAREKLFF
cdr3_length: 15
clone_size: .
j_call: TRBJ1-4
d_call: TRBD1
v_call: TRBV4-3

cdr3_nt: TGTGCCAGCAGCTCCGGACAGGGGGGCGAGACCCAGTACTTC
cdr3_aa: CASSSGQGGETQYF
cdr3_length: 14
clone_size: .
j_call: TRBJ2-5
d_call: TRBD1
v_call: TRBV11-3

cdr3_nt: TGCAGCGTTGAAGCCAATAACTATGGCTACACCTTC
cdr3_aa: CSVEANNYGYTF
cdr3_length: 12
clone_size: .
j_call: TRBJ1-2
d_call: .
v_call: TRBV29-1

cdr3_nt: TGTGCCAGCAGCTTATGTTTGCAGCCCGGACAGCCGAGAGGCTTC
cdr3_aa: CASSLCLQPGQPRGF
cdr3_length: 15
clone_size: .
j_call: TRBJ2-7
d_call: .
v_call: TRBV7-3

cdr3_nt: TGTGCCAGCAGCCGGACTGTCAAGAACACCGGGGAGCTGTTTTTT
cdr3_aa: CASSRTVKNTGELFF
cdr3_length: 15
clone_size: .
j_call: TRBJ2-2
d_call: .
v_call: TRBV14

cdr3_nt: TGTGCCACTGCGGGGTTCCTCACAGATACGCAGTATTTT
cdr3_aa: CATAGFLTDTQYF
cdr3_length: 13
clone_size: .
j_call: TRBJ2-3
d_call: .
v_call: TRBV19

cdr3_nt: TGTGCCAGCAGTTCCCAGCGGGGGGGTTTAGGGGAGCAGTACTTC
cdr3_aa: CASSSQRGGLGEQYF
cdr3_length: 15
clone_size: .
j_call: TRBJ2-7
d_call: TRBD2
v_call: TRBV6-6

cdr3_nt: TGTGCCAGCAGAACAGGGGGCGCACGTGGCTACACCTTC
cdr3_aa: CASRTGGARGYTF
cdr3_length: 13
clone_size: .
j_call: TRBJ1-2
d_call: TRBD1
v_call: TRBV6-5

cdr3_nt: TGCGCCAGCAGCCAGAACTTTCGAGATACGCAGTATTTT
cdr3_aa: CASSQNFRDTQYF
cdr3_length: 13
clone_size: .
j_call: TRBJ2-3
d_call: .
v_call: TRBV4-3

cdr3_nt: TGTGCCAGCAGCCCGCGGACTAGCGGGGGGATGAGCACAGATACGCAGTATTTT
cdr3_aa: CASSPRTSGGMSTDTQYF
cdr3_length: 18
clone_size: .
j_call: TRBJ2-3
d_call: TRBD2
v_call: TRBV9

cdr3_nt: TGTGCCAGCAGCGTAAACAGGAATTCACCCCTCCACTTT
cdr3_aa: CASSVNRNSPLHF
cdr3_length: 13
clone_size: once
j_call: TRBJ1-6
d_call: .
v_call: TRBV7-3

cdr3_nt: TGTGCCAGCAGTGCTCTACAGGGGGGCACTGAAGCTTTCTTT
cdr3_aa: CASSALQGGTEAFF
cdr3_length: 14
clone_size: .
j_call: TRBJ1-1
d_call: TRBD1
v_call: TRBV27

cdr3_nt: TGTGCCACCAGTGATTTGGGAGGGAGCGTTTACAATGAGCAGTTCTTC
cdr3_aa: CATSDLGGSVYNEQFF
cdr3_length: 16
clone_size: .
j_call: TRBJ2-1
d_call: .
v_call: TRBV24-1

cdr3_nt: TGCAGCGTTGGGCGCAGGGAGGAGTGGAGGGATCAGCCCCAGCATTTT
cdr3_aa: CSVGRREEWRDQPQHF
cdr3_length: 16
clone_size: .
j_call: TRBJ1-5
d_call: .
v_call: TRBV29-1

cdr3_nt: TGTGCCACCAGTCGGACAGGGTTTCAGCCCCAGCATTTT
cdr3_aa: CATSRTGFQPQHF
cdr3_length: 13
clone_size: .
j_call: TRBJ1-5
d_call: TRBD1
v_call: TRBV24-1

cdr3_nt: TGTGCCAGTAGTTCGGGGGGTGTACGGGATACGCAGTATTTT
cdr3_aa: CASSSGGVRDTQYF
cdr3_length: 14
clone_size: .
j_call: TRBJ2-3
d_call: TRBD2
v_call: TRBV19

cdr3_nt: TGTGCCAGTATTCGCGAGGGTATTAACACTGAAGCTTTCTTT
cdr3_aa: CASIREGINTEAFF
cdr3_length: 14
clone_size: .
j_call: TRBJ1-1
d_call: .
v_call: TRBV19

cdr3_nt: TGCGCCAGCAGCTTGGTTAGCGGGGGGCTCAATGAGCAGTTCTTC
cdr3_aa: CASSLVSGGLNEQFF
cdr3_length: 15
clone_size: .
j_call: TRBJ2-1
d_call: TRBD2
v_call: TRBV5-1

cdr3_nt: TGTGCCAGCAGCTTATGGGCGGGGGGGCAAGAGACCCAGTACTTC
cdr3_aa: CASSLWAGGQETQYF
cdr3_length: 15
clone_size: .
j_call: TRBJ2-5
d_call: TRBD2
v_call: TRBV11-2

cdr3_nt: TGCAGCGTTGTGCGAGGCTTGAGCTCCTACGAGCAGTACTTC
cdr3_aa: CSVVRGLSSYEQYF
cdr3_length: 14
clone_size: .
j_call: TRBJ2-7
d_call: .
v_call: TRBV29-1

cdr3_nt: TGTGCCAGCAGCGAACAGGTATCTTCTGGAAACACCATATATTTT
cdr3_aa: CASSEQVSSGNTIYF
cdr3_length: 15
clone_size: .
j_call: TRBJ1-3
d_call: .
v_call: TRBV7-2

cdr3_nt: TGTGCCAGTAGTACAACGACAGGGGCCTACGAGCAGTACTTC
cdr3_aa: CASSTTTGAYEQYF
cdr3_length: 14
clone_size: few
j_call: TRBJ2-7
d_call: TRBD1
v_call: TRBV19

cdr3_nt: TGCAGCGTTGAGAGGGATGGGAGAGATACGCAGTATTTT
cdr3_aa: CSVERDGRDTQYF
cdr3_length: 13
clone_size: .
j_call: TRBJ2-3
d_call: .
v_call: TRBV29-1

cdr3_nt: TGTGCCAGTAGTGTACAGGGAAGCGCCGGGGAGCTGTTTTTT
cdr3_aa: CASSVQGSAGELFF
cdr3_length: 14
clone_size: .
j_call: TRBJ2-2
d_call: .
v_call: TRBV19

cdr3_nt: TGTGCCAGCAGTCAACAGGGGTTCGGCTATGGCTACACCTTC
cdr3_aa: CASSQQGFGYGYTF
cdr3_length: 14
clone_size: .
j_call: TRBJ1-2
d_call: TRBD1
v_call: TRBV6-5

cdr3_nt: TGTGCCAGCAGTCAAACGGGGGGGGTTTGGACTGAAGCTTTCTTT
cdr3_aa: CASSQTGGVWTEAFF
cdr3_length: 15
clone_size: .
j_call: TRBJ1-1
d_call: .
v_call: TRBV6-2/TRBV6-3

cdr3_nt: TGTGCCAGCATGGGGGCAGGAGAGTATGGCTACACCTTC
cdr3_aa: CASMGAGEYGYTF
cdr3_length: 13
clone_size: .
j_call: TRBJ1-2
d_call: .
v_call: TRBV2

cdr3_nt: TGTGCCAGCAGTACGGACAGGGGAGGAGGAAACACCATATATTTT
cdr3_aa: CASSTDRGGGNTIYF
cdr3_length: 15
clone_size: .
j_call: TRBJ1-3
d_call: TRBD1
v_call: TRBV6-5

cdr3_nt: TGTGCCAGTATGGGAGACAGCACAGATACGCAGTATTTT
cdr3_aa: CASMGDSTDTQYF
cdr3_length: 13
clone_size: .
j_call: TRBJ2-3
d_call: .
v_call: TRBV19

cdr3_nt: TGCGCCAGCAGCTTGAAGGGGGCGAACACCGGGGAGCTGTTTTTT
cdr3_aa: CASSLKGANTGELFF
cdr3_length: 15
clone_size: many
j_call: TRBJ2-2
d_call: .
v_call: TRBV5-1

cdr3_nt: TGTGCCAGCTCCCTAGACGGAATTAGCACAGATACGCAGTATTTT
cdr3_aa: CASSLDGISTDTQYF
cdr3_length: 15
clone_size: .
j_call: TRBJ2-3
d_call: .
v_call: TRBV18

cdr3_nt: TGTGCCAGCAGTCATCCCGACAGGGCCTTTCGGGGCTACACCTTC
cdr3_aa: CASSHPDRAFRGYTF
cdr3_length: 15
clone_size: .
j_call: TRBJ1-2
d_call: TRBD1
v_call: TRBV6-5

cdr3_nt: TGCGCCAGCAGCCCCACGGGAGATACTAACTATGGCTACACCTTC
cdr3_aa: CASSPTGDTNYGYTF
cdr3_length: 15
clone_size: .
j_call: TRBJ1-2
d_call: .
v_call: TRBV4-3

cdr3_nt: TGTGCCAGCAGTCCTGGACAGAATCAGCCCCAGCATTTT
cdr3_aa: CASSPGQNQPQHF
cdr3_length: 13
clone_size: few
j_call: TRBJ1-5
d_call: .
v_call: TRBV12-3/TRBV12-4

cdr3_nt: TGTGCCAGCAGTACGGGACAGGGTTTTACTGAAGCTTTCTTT
cdr3_aa: CASSTGQGFTEAFF
cdr3_length: 14
clone_size: .
j_call: TRBJ1-1
d_call: TRBD1
v_call: TRBV27

cdr3_nt: TGTGCCAGCAGCACCCGGACAAGCACAGATACGCAGTATTTT
cdr3_aa: CASSTRTSTDTQYF
cdr3_length: 14
clone_size: .
j_call: TRBJ2-3
d_call: .
v_call: TRBV5-4